The 3 T cell receptor beta chains in this list originate from one sample, sequenced in a study of cytomegalovirus exposure and HLA in healthy donors. Primers for the PCR totalled 60 Vbeta and 13 Jbeta. Data came from immunoSEQ multiplex PCR; TCRdb stores just in-frame clones and leaves some out. The sample has around 160,000 clones, around 68% seen once. The sample comprised PBMCs. The receptors shown here come from a man aged 45 to 65 in good health and CMV-seronegative.

CDR3 region: CATSREGEVPSNQPQHF. DNA for the CDR3: TGTGCCACCAGCAGAGAAGGGGAGGTGCCTAGCAATCAGCCCCAGCATTTT. V gene TRBV15 combines with J gene TRBJ1-5; D may be TRBD1 (5 bases). The germline CDR1 and CDR2 sequences are LNHNV and YYDKDF (reference sequence). The CDR3 sequence is 17 residues long. With 0 bases removed from V and 0 bases from J, the gap between germline ends came to 12 bases.

The chain has TRBV11-2 and TRBJ2-7, with TRBD2 identical over 7 bases. The CDR3 is 15 amino acids. CDR1 is SGHAT, CDR2 FQNNGV, per germline. After removal of 0 bases from V and 3 bases from J, the junction contained 5 bases not matched to a gene. CDR3 DNA sequence: TGTGCCAGCAGCTTAGATTTGGGAGGGAACTACGAGCAGTACTTC. It yields the protein CASSLDLGGNYEQYF.

The chain recombines TRBV25-1 with TRBJ2-3; 9 bases map to TRBD1. From germline, CDR1 is MGHDK and CDR2 SYGVNS. The junction had 9 bases not matched to a gene; V was cut back by 2 bases and J by 3 bases. This CDR3 is built from 17 residues. The CDR3 loop reads CASSETGTGKRTDTQYF. Here the CDR3 DNA reads TGTGCCAGCAGTGAAACCGGGACAGGGAAGAGGACAGATACGCAGTATTTT.